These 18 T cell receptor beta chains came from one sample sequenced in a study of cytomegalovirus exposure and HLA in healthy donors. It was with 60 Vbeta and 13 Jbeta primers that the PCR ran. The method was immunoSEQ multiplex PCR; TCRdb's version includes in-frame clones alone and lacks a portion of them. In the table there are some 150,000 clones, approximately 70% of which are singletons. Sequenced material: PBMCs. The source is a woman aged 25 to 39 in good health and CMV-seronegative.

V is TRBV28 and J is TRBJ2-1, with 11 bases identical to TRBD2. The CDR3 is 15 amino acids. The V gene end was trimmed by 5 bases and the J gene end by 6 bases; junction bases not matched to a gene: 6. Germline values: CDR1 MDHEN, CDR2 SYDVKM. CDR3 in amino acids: CASSPGSGRVNEQFF. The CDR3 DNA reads TGTGCCAGCAGTCCCGGTAGCGGGAGGGTCAATGAGCAGTTCTTC.

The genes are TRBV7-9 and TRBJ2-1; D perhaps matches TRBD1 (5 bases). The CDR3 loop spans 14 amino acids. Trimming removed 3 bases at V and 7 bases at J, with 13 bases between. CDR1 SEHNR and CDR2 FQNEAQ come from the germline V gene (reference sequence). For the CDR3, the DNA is TGTGCCAGCAGCTTGGCAGGGTATAATAATGAGCAGTTCTTC. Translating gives CASSLAGYNNEQFF.

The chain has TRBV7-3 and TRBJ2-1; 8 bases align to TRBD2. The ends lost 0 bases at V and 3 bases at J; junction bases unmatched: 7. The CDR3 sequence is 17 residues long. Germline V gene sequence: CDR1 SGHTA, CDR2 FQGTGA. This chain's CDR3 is CASSLTASGRGYNEQFF. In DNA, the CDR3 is TGTGCCAGCAGCTTAACCGCGAGCGGGAGAGGCTACAATGAGCAGTTCTTC.

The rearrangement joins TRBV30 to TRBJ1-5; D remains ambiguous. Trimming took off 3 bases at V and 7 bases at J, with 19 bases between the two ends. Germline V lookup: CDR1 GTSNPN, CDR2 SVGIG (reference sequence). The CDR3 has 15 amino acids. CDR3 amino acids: CAWSENPVKLQPQHF. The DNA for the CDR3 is TGTGCCTGGAGCGAGAATCCGGTAAAATTACAGCCCCAGCATTTT.

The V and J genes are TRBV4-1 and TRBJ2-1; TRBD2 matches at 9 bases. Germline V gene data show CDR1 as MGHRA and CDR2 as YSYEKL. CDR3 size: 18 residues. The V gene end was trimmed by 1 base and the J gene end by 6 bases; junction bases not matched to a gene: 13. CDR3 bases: TGCGCCAGCAGCCAAGTGAGGGGGGGGAAGCGGGAGGCCAATGAGCAGTTCTTC. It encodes CASSQVRGGKREANEQFF.

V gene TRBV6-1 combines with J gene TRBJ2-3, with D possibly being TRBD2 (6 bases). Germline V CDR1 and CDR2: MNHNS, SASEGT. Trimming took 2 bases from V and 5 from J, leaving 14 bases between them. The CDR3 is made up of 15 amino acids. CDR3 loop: CASSEKASDGDTQYF. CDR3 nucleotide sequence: TGTGCCAGCAGTGAAAAGGCTAGCGATGGAGATACGCAGTATTTT.

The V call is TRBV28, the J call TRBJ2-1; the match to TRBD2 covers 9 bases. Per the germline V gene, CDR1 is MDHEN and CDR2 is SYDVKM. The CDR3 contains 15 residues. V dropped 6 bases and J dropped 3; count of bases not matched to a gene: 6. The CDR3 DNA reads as TGTGCCAGCAGCCTCCTAGCGGGATACTACAATGAGCAGTTCTTC. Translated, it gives CASSLLAGYYNEQFF.

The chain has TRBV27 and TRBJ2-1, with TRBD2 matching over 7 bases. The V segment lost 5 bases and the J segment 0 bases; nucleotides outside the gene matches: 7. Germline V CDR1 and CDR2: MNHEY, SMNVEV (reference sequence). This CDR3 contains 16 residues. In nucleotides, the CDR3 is TGTGCCAGCAGTCCAAAGGGCGGGAGCTCCTACAATGAGCAGTTCTTC. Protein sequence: CASSPKGGSSYNEQFF.

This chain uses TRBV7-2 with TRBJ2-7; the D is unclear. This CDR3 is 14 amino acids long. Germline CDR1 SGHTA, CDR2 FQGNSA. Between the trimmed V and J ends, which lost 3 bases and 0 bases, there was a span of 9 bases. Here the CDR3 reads CASSLVLSSYEQYF. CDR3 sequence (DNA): TGTGCCAGCAGCTTGGTATTGAGCTCCTACGAGCAGTACTTC.

The CDR3 loop is CASSWSGQGAFGSTGELFF. DNA for the CDR3: TGTGCCAGCAGCTGGTCTGGACAGGGGGCATTCGGGAGCACCGGGGAGCTGTTTTTT. The chain combines TRBV7-3 with TRBJ2-2; 11 bases match TRBD1. Germline V gene lookup returns CDR1 SGHTA and CDR2 FQGTGA. The CDR3 spans 19 residues. V shed 4 bases and J 4 bases; nucleotides not matched to a gene: 14.

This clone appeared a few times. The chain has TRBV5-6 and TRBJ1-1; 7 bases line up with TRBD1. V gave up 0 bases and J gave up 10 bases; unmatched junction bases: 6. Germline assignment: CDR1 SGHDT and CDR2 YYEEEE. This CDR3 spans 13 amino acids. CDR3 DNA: TGTGCCAGCAGCTTGGGACAGGGCCTTGGAGCTTTCTTT. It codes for CASSLGQGLGAFF.

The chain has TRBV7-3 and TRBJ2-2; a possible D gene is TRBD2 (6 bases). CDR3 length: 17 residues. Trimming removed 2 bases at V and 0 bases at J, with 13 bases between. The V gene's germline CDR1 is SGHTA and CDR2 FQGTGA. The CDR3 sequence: CASSLLLGGPNTGELFF. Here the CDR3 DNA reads TGTGCCAGCAGCTTACTCTTGGGGGGTCCGAACACCGGGGAGCTGTTTTTT.

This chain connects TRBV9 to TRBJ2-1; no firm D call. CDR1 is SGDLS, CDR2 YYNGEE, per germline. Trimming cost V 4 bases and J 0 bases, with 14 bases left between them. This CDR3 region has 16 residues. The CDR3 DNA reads TGTGCCAGCAGCCCGAGCCCCGATCACTCCTACAATGAGCAGTTCTTC. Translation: CASSPSPDHSYNEQFF.

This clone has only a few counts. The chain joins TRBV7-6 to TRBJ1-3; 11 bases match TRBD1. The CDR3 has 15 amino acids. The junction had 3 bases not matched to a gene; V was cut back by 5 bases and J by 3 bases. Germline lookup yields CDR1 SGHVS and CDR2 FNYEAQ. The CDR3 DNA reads TGTGCCAGCAGCCGGGGACAGGGGGTTGGAAACACCATATATTTT. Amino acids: CASSRGQGVGNTIYF.

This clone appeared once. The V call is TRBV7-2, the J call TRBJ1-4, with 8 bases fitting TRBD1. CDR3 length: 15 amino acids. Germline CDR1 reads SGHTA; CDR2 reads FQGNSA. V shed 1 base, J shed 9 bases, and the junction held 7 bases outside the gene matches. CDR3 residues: CASSLGSRGRKKLFF. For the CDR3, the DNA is TGTGCCAGCAGCTTAGGATCCAGGGGGCGGAAAAAACTGTTTTTT.

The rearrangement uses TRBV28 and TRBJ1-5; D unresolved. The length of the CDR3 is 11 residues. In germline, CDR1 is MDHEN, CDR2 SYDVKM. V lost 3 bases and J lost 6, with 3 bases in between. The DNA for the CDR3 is TGTGCCAGCAGTTTCTCTCAGCCCCAGCATTTT. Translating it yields CASSFSQPQHF.

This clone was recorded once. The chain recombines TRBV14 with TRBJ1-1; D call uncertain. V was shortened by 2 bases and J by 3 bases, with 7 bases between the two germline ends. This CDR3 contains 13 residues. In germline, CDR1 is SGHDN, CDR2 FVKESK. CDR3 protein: CASSQYIYTEAFF. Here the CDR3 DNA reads TGTGCCAGCAGCCAATACATATACACTGAAGCTTTCTTT.

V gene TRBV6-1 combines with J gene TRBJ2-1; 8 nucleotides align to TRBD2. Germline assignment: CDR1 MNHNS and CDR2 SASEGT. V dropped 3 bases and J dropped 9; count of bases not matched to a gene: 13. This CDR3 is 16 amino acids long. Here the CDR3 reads CASSDIVIAGRAEQFF. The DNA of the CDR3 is TGTGCCAGCAGTGATATCGTAATAGCGGGAAGGGCTGAGCAGTTCTTC.